This T cell receptor beta chain is drawn from a study of blood T cells in healthy people across ages. General study points: Age advanced and TCR beta diversity per million T cells fell, roughly linearly. Conclusively comparing naive with antigen-experienced cells was impossible with unsorted PBMCs.

The CDR3 runs 15 residues. Per germline, CDR1 SGHVS and CDR2 FNYEAQ. To note about this clonotype: The target antigen is unknown. An end of the junction does not agree with germline; a read error may underlie this.

Extractions gave at least 6 micrograms of total RNA per sample. Primed by a sample-barcoded 5' primer and a J-beta primer mix, a second PCR proceeded for roughly 6 to 12 cycles. Through a template-switch adaptor with 12 random nucleotides, each cDNA molecule received a tag. MiXCR, applied by TCRdb to the 5' RACE reads, yields one record per CDR3 protein. The table has about 1.8 million distinct CDR3 sequences, about 50% seen once. The source material was blood. The TCR originated in a woman aged 40 to 50 in good health. V is TRBV7-6 and J is TRBJ2-4, with D perhaps assigned TRBD1 or TRBD2 (5 bases each). The tail of the sequence fits TRBJ2-7 better, so the J call may be wrong. In nucleotides, the CDR3 is TGTGTCAGCAGCCCCGCCGGGACGGCTACCTACGAGCAGTACTTC. It translates to CVSSPAGTATYEQYF.